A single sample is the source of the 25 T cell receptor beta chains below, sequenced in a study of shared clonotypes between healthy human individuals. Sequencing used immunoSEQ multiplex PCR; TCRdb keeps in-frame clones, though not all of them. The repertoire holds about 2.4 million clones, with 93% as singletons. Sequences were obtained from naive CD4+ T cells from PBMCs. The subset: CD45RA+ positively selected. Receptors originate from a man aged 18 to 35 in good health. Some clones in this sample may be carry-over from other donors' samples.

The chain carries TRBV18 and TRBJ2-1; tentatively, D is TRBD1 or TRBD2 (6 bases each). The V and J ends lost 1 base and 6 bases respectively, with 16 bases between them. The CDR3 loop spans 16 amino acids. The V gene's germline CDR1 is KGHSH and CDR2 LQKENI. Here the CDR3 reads CASSPLGGWLANEQFF. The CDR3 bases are TGTGCCAGCTCACCACTAGGGGGGTGGCTAGCCAATGAGCAGTTCTTC. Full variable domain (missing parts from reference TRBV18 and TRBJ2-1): NAGVMQNPRHLVRRRGQEARLRCSPMKGHSHVYWYRQLPEEGLKFMVYLQKENIIDESGMPKERFSAEFPKEGPSILRIQQVVRGDSAAYFCASSPLGGWLANEQFFGPGTRLTVL.

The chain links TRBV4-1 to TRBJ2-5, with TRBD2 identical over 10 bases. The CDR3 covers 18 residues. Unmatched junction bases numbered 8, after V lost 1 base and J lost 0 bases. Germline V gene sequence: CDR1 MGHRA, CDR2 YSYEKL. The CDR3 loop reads CASSQGGGAGGYQETQYF. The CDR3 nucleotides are TGCGCCAGCAGCCAAGGGGGAGGAGCGGGAGGGTACCAAGAGACCCAGTACTTC.

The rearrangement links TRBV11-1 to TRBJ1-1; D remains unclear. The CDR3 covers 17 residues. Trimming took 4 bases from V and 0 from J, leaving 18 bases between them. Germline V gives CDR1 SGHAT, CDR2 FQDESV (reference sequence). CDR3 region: CASSSPSRGHMNTEAFF. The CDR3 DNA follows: TGTGCCAGCAGCTCCCCCTCGCGCGGTCACATGAACACTGAAGCTTTCTTT.

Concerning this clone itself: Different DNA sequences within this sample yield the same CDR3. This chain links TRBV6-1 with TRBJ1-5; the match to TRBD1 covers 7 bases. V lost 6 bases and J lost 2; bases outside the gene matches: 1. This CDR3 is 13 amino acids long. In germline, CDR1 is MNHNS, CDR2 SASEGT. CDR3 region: CASRGQGNQPQHF. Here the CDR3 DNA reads TGTGCCAGCAGAGGACAGGGCAATCAGCCCCAGCATTTT.

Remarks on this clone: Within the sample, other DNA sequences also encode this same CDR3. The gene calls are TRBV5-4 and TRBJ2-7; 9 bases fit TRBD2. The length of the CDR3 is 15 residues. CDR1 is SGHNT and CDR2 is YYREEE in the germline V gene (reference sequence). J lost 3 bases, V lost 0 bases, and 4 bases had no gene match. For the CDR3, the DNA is TGTGCCAGCAGCTTGGGGGGACTAGCCAACTACGAGCAGTACTTC. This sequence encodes CASSLGGLANYEQYF. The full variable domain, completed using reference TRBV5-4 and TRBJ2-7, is ETGVTQSPTHLIKTRGQQVTLRCSSQSGHNTVSWYQQALGQGPQFIFQYYREEENGRGNFPPRFSGLQFPNYSSELNVNALELDDSALYLCASSLGGLANYEQYFGPGTRLTVT.

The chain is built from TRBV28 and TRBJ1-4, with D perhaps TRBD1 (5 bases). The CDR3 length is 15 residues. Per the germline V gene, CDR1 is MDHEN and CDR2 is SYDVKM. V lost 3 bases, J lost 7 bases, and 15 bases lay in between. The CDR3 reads CASSFLRRAFEKLFF. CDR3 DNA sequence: TGTGCCAGCAGTTTCCTTCGCAGGGCTTTTGAAAAACTGTTTTTT.

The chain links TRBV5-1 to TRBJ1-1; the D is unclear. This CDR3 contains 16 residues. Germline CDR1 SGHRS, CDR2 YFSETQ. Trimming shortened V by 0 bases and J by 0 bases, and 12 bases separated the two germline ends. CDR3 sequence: CASSLASQRLNTEAFF. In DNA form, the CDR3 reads TGCGCCAGCAGCTTGGCTTCCCAAAGATTGAACACTGAAGCTTTCTTT.

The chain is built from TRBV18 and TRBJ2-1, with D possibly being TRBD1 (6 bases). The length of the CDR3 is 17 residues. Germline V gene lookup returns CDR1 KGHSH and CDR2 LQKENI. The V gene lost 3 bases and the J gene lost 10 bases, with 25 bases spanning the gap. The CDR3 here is CASSPSRSDSPTGEQFF. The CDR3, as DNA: TGTGCCAGCTCACCGTCGCGATCGGACAGCCCGACGGGGGAGCAGTTCTTC.

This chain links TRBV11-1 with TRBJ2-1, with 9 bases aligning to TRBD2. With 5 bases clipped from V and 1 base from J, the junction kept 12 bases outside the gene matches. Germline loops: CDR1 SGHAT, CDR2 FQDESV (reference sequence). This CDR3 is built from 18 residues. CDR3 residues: CASSRVLAGEFSYNEQFF. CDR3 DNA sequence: TGTGCCAGCAGCAGGGTATTAGCGGGAGAATTTTCCTACAATGAGCAGTTCTTC. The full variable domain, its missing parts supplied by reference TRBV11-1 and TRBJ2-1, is EAEVAQSPRYKITEKSQAVAFWCDPISGHATLYWYRQILGQGPELLVQFQDESVVDDSQLPKDRFSAERLKGVDSTLKIQPAELGDSAMYLCASSRVLAGEFSYNEQFFGPGTRLTVL.

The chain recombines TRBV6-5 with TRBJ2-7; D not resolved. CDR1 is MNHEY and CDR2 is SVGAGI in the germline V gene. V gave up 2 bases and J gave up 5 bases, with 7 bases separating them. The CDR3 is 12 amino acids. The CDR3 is CASSYRQDEQYF. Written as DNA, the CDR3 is TGTGCCAGCAGTTACCGACAAGACGAGCAGTACTTC.

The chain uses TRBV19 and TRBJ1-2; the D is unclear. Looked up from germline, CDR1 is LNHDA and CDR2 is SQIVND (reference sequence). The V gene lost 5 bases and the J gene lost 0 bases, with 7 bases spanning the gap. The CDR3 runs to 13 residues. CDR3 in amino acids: CASSLWPNYGYTF. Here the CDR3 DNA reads TGTGCCAGTAGTCTCTGGCCTAACTATGGCTACACCTTC.

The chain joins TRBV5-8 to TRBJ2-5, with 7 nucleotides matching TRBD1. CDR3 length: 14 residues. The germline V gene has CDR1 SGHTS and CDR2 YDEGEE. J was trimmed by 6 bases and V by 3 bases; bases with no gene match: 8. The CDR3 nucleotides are TGTGCCAGCAGCTATGACAGGGTCGGAAAGACCCAGTACTTC. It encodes CASSYDRVGKTQYF.

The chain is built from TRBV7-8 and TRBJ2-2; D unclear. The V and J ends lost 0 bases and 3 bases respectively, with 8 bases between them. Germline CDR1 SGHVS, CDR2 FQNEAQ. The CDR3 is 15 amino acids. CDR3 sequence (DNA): TGTGCCAGCAGCTTAGCGGCAGGTTACACCGGGGAGCTGTTTTTT. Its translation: CASSLAAGYTGELFF. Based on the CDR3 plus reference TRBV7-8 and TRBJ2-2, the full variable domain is GAGVSQSPRYKVAKRGQDVALRCDPISGHVSLFWYQQALGQGPEFLTYFQNEAQLDKSGLPSDRFFAERPEGSVSTLKIQRTQQEDSAVYLCASSLAAGYTGELFFGEGSRLTVL.

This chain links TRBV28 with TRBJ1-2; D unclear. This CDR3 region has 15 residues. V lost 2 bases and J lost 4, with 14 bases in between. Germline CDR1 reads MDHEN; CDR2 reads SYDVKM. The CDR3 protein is CASSLPSMRFYGYTF. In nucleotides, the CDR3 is TGTGCCAGCAGTTTACCCTCCATGAGGTTCTATGGCTACACCTTC.

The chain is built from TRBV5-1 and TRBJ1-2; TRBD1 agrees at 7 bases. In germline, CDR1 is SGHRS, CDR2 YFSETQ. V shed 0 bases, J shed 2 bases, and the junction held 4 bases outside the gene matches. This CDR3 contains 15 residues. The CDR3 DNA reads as TGCGCCAGCAGCTTGGGGGGACAGTCCAACTATGGCTACACCTTC. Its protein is CASSLGGQSNYGYTF.

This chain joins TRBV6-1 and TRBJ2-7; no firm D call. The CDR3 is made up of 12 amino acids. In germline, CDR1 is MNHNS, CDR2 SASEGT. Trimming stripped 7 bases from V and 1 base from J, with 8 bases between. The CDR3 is CASTIGSYEQYF. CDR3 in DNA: TGTGCCAGCACTATTGGGTCCTACGAGCAGTACTTC.

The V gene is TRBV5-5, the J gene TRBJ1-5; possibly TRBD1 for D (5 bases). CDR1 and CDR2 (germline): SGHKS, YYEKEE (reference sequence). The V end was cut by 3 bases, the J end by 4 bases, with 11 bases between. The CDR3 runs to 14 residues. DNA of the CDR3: TGTGCCAGCAGCTCCCGGGGGTTAAATCAGCCCCAGCATTTT. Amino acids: CASSSRGLNQPQHF.

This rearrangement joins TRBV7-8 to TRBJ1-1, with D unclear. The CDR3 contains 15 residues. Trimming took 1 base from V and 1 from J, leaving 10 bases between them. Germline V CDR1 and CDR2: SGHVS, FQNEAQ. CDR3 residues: CASSLDGRGNTEAFF. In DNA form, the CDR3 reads TGTGCCAGCAGCTTAGATGGGAGAGGGAACACTGAAGCTTTCTTT.

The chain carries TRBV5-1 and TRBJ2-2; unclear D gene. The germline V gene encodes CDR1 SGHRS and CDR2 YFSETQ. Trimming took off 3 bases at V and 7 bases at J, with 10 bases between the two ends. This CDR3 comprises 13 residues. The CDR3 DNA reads TGCGCCAGCAGCTCCGGATCTCTCGGGGAGCTGTTTTTT. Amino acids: CASSSGSLGELFF.

Here the CDR3 reads CASSLEMASGSPYEQYF. CDR3 coding DNA: TGCGCCAGCAGCTTGGAAATGGCTAGCGGGAGCCCCTACGAGCAGTACTTC. This chain links TRBV5-1 with TRBJ2-7; 10 bases match TRBD2. Trimming at V came to 0 bases and at J to 2 bases, leaving 8 bases not matched to a gene. Germline V gene data show CDR1 as SGHRS and CDR2 as YFSETQ. This CDR3 contains 17 residues.

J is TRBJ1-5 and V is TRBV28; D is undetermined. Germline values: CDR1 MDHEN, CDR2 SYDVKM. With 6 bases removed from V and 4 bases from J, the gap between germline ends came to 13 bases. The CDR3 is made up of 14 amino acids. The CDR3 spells CASSMTLTNQPQHF. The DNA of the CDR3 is TGTGCCAGCAGCATGACACTTACAAATCAGCCCCAGCATTTT.

CDR3 coding DNA: TGTGCCAGCAGCTTGGAGGGGCGCTGGAGCGGGACATCTGAGCAGTTCTTC. Its translation is CASSLEGRWSGTSEQFF. The V gene is TRBV5-4, the J gene TRBJ2-1, with D tentatively TRBD2 (7 bases). CDR1 is SGHNT and CDR2 is YYREEE in the germline V gene (reference sequence). V was pared by 0 bases and J by 9 bases, with 22 bases between. This CDR3 is 17 amino acids long.

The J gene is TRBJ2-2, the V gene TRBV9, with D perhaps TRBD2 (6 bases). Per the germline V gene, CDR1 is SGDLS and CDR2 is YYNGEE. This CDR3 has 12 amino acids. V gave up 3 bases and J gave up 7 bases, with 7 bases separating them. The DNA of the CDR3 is TGTGCCAGCAGCGCTAGCGTCGGGGAGCTGTTTTTT. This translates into CASSASVGELFF.

The CDR3 loop reads CASSATSGLYNEQFF. Written as DNA, the CDR3 is TGTGCCAGCAGCGCTACTAGCGGGCTTTACAATGAGCAGTTCTTC. The genes are TRBV7-3 and TRBJ2-1, with 9 bases lining up with TRBD2. Germline assignment: CDR1 SGHTA and CDR2 FQGTGA. Germline trimming cut 5 bases from V and 4 bases from J; bases unmatched to any gene: 6. CDR3 length: 15 residues.

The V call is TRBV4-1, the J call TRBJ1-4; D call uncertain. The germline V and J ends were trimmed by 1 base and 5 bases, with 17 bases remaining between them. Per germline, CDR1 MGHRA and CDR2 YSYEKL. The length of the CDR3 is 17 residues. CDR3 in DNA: TGCGCCAGCAGCCAAGGACCCCGGAGTGTTTTAAATGAAAAACTGTTTTTT. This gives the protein CASSQGPRSVLNEKLFF.